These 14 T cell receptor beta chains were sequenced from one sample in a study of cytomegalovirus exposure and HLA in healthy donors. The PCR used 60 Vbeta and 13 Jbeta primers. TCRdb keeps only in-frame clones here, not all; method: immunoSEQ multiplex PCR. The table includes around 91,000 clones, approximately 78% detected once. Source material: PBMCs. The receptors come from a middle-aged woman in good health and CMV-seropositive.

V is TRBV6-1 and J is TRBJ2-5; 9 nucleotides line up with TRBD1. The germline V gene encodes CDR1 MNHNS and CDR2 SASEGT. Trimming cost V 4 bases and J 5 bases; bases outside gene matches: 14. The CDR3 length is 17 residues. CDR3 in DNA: TGTGCCAGCAGTGGGGGTCCCGGGACAGGGATTGGGGAGACCCAGTACTTC. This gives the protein CASSGGPGTGIGETQYF.

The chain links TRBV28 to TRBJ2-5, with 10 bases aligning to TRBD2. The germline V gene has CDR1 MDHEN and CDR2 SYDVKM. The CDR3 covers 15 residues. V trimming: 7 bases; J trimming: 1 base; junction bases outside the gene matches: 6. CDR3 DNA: TGTGCCAGCAAGCCGCTAGCGGGAGTCCAAGAGACCCAGTACTTC. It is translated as CASKPLAGVQETQYF.

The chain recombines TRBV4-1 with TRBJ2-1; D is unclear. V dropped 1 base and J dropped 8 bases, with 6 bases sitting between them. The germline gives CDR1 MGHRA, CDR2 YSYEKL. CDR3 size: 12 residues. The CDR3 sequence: CASSQVSYEQFF. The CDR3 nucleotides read TGCGCCAGCAGCCAAGTGAGCTATGAGCAGTTCTTC.

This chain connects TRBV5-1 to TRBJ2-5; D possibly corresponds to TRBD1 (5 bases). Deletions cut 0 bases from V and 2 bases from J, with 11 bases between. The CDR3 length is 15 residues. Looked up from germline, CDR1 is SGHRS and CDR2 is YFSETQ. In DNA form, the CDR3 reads TGCGCCAGCAGCTTGGGCACAGGCCATCAAGAGACCCAGTACTTC. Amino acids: CASSLGTGHQETQYF.

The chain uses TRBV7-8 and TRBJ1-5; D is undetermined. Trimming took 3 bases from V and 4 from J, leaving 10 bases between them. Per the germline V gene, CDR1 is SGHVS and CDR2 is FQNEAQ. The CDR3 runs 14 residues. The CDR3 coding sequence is TGTGCCAGCAGCTTGCTCGGAGAGAATCAGCCCCAGCATTTT. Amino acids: CASSLLGENQPQHF.

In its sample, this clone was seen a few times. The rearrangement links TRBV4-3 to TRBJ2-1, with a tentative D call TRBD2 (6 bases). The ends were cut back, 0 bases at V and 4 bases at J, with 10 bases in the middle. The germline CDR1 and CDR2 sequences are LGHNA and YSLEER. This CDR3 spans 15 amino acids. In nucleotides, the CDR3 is TGCGCCAGCAGCCAAGATTCGGGAGAGTACAATGAGCAGTTCTTC. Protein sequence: CASSQDSGEYNEQFF.

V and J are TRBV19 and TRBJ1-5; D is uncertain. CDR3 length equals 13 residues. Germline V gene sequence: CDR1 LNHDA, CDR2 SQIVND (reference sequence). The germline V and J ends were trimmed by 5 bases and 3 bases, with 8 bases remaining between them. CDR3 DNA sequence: TGTGCCAGTAGTGTCCAGGACAATCAGCCCCAGCATTTT. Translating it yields CASSVQDNQPQHF.

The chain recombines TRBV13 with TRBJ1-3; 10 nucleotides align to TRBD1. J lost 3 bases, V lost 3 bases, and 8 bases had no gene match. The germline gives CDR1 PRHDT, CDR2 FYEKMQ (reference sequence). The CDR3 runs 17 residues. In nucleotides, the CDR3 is TGTGCCAGCAGCTTTAACCCGGGACAGGGGATTGGAAACACCATATATTTT. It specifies CASSFNPGQGIGNTIYF.

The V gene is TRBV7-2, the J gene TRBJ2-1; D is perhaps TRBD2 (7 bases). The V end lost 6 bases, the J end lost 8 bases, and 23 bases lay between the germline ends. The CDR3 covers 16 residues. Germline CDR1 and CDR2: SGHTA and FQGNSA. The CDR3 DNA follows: TGTGCCAGCAGTCCCATTATTTGGCAGGGGAGGGATGAGCAGTTCTTC. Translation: CASSPIIWQGRDEQFF.

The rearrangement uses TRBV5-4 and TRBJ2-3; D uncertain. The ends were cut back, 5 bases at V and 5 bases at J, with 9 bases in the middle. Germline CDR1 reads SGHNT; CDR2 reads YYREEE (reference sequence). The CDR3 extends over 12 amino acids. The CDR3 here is CASRRYRDTQYF. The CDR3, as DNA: TGTGCCAGCAGACGATACAGAGATACGCAGTATTTT.

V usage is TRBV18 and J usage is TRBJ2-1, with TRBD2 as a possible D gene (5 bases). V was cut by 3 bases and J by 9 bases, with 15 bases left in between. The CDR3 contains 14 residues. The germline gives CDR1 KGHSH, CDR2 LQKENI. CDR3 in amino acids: CASSPGAQAVEQFF. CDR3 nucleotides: TGTGCCAGCTCACCGGGTGCTCAAGCGGTTGAGCAGTTCTTC.

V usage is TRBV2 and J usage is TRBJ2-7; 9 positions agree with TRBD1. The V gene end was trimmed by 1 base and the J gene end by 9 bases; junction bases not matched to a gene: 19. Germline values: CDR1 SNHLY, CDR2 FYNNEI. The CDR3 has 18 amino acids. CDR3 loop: CASSEDFIDRGVLGAQYF. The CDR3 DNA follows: TGTGCCAGCAGTGAAGACTTCATCGACAGGGGGGTTTTGGGCGCGCAGTACTTC.

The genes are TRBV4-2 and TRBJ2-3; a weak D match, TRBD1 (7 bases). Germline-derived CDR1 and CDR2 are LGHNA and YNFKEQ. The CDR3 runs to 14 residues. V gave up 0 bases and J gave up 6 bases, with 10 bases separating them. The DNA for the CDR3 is TGTGCCAGCAGCCAAGATTCAGGGGGGGATACGCAGTATTTT. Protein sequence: CASSQDSGGDTQYF.

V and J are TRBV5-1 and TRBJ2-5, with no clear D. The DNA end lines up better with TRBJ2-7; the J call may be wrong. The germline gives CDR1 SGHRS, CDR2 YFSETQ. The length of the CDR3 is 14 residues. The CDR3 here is CASSLGLEAREQYF. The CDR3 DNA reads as TGCGCCAGCAGCTTGGGTCTAGAGGCACGCGAGCAGTACTTC.